This T cell receptor beta chain was recorded in a study of blood T cell repertoires in COVID-19. Germline trimming cut 5 bases from V and 4 bases from J; bases unmatched to any gene: 5. This CDR3 is 15 amino acids long. Germline V gives CDR1 MDHEN, CDR2 SYDVKM. The table came from immunoSEQ multiplex PCR; TCRdb's copy has only in-frame clones and leaves some out. The sample shows fewer than 200,000 clones, about 80% of them seen only once. The source of this sequence is a man aged 70 or older with active or convalescent COVID-19. Sequencing input: peripheral blood. The gene calls are TRBV28 and TRBJ2-1; 10 bases are shared with TRBD1. The CDR3 nucleotides are TGTGCCAGCAGTGCGCCGGGACAGGGGTACAATGAGCAGTTCTTC. This codes for CASSAPGQGYNEQFF.